This T cell receptor beta chain came from a study of blood T cells in healthy people across ages. Notes on this clonotype: The antigen remains undetermined.

Notes on the study in general: Donor CMV status was unknown, possibly confounding expanded clonotype changes.

The authors ran a second PCR of about 7 to 11 cycles using a sample-barcoded 5' primer and a J-beta primer mix. Template switching added a 12-random-nucleotide identifier to every cDNA molecule. TCRdb recomputed calls from the 5' RACE reads with MiXCR, one row per CDR3 protein. Here the sample spans about 970,000 distinct CDR3 sequences, 51% being singletons. Trimming stripped 4 bases from V and 5 bases from J, with 22 bases between. The CDR3 length is 16 residues. Germline V gene data show CDR1 as SGHRS and CDR2 as YFSETQ. The chain recombines TRBV5-1 with TRBJ2-7; D possibly matches TRBD1 or TRBD2 (5 bases each). Sequenced sample: blood. This receptor was identified in a woman aged 60-75 years in good health. CDR3 amino acids: CASSDSQRGWPDEQYF. The CDR3 bases are TGCGCCAGCAGCGACAGTCAGAGGGGTTGGCCGGACGAGCAGTACTTC. Together with reference TRBV5-1 and TRBJ2-7, the CDR3 gives the full variable domain: KAGVTQTPRYLIKTRGQQVTLSCSPISGHRSVSWYQQTPGQGLQFLFEYFSETQRNKGNFPGRFSGRQFSNSRSEMNVSTLELGDSALYLCASSDSQRGWPDEQYFGPGTRLTVT.